This is a list of T cell receptor beta chains from one sample in a study of CD8+CD57+ T cells in acquired aplastic anemia. In TCRdb, the reads were re-called with MiXCR into one record per CDR3 protein. Of about 80,000 distinct CDR3 sequences in the sample, 40% to 50% were seen once. Input material: sorted CD4+, CD8+, or CD8+CD57+ T cells (not recorded which) from PBMCs. The receptor source for this set is a human donor in good health, serving as a control. The CDR3 runs from the conserved cysteine through the conserved F or W. Fields, in order: J gene, D gene, V gene, CDR3 protein. D genes are given only for firm matches.

TRBJ2-7	.	TRBV10-3	CAISESGDSMLHEQYF
TRBJ2-1	.	TRBV6-1	CASGGTINEQFF
TRBJ2-7	.	TRBV5-1	CASSSDSLSYEQYF
TRBJ2-5	.	TRBV9	CASSVSGTGQETQYF
TRBJ2-1	.	TRBV15	CATSRVADNEQFF
TRBJ2-7	.	TRBV24-1	CATSETLGQSYEQYF
TRBJ2-5	.	TRBV15	CATSPTALETQYF
TRBJ2-1	.	TRBV4-2	CASSTKNSLPYNEQFF
TRBJ2-5	.	TRBV3-1	CTSSQPIGTFQETQYF
TRBJ1-5	.	TRBV19	CASSVGAEPYEHF
TRBJ1-2	.	TRBV10-3	CAIKLDGDYGYTF
TRBJ2-5	TRBD2	TRBV25-1	CASSEITGTIQETQYF
TRBJ1-6	.	TRBV7-2	CASRVDSSYNSPLHF
TRBJ1-1	.	TRBV10-1	CASSYAQEGGTGAFF
TRBJ1-2	.	TRBV24-1	CATRQFQGGRGYTF
TRBJ1-3	.	TRBV30	CAWSLDSGNTIYF
TRBJ1-2	TRBD1	TRBV10-3	CAISSPPPGQGPIYGYTF
TRBJ2-1	TRBD2	TRBV13	CASSSLDTSGDYNEQFF
TRBJ2-3	TRBD2	TRBV20-1	CSARDVSSGTDTQYF
TRBJ2-3	.	TRBV15	CATGPRGPDTQYF
TRBJ2-3	TRBD2	TRBV25-1	CASSALAGYWQYF
TRBJ2-3	TRBD2	TRBV7-3	CASRSSGVTDTQYF
TRBJ2-7	.	TRBV5-1	CASSLTASSYEQYF
TRBJ1-1	.	TRBV15	CATSRDEGEVAFF
TRBJ1-1	TRBD1	TRBV9	CASSGRQGVNTEAFF
TRBJ2-7	.	TRBV4-1	CASSQDQGSSYEQYF
TRBJ2-3	TRBD2	TRBV2	CARGDLSGGADTQYF
TRBJ1-1	TRBD1	TRBV27	CASSSGQGGRTEAFF
TRBJ2-2	TRBD1	TRBV4-2	CASSPLTGLRELFF
TRBJ2-7	TRBD1	TRBV15	CATSRGGQGLNEQYF
TRBJ2-5	.	TRBV6-5	CASSYSRRQETQYF
TRBJ2-7	.	TRBV6-1	CASSEAMTGSYEQYF
TRBJ2-7	.	TRBV27	CASSFSRGAQYEQYF
TRBJ2-7	TRBD2	TRBV7-8	CASSEMLTSGLTEQYF
TRBJ2-7	TRBD1	TRBV2	CASRRDSDYEQYF
TRBJ2-7	.	TRBV29-1	CSVEDGDPPYEQYF
TRBJ2-2	.	TRBV15	CATSGSRSVTGELFF
TRBJ2-7	.	TRBV30	CASTEGYEQYF
TRBJ1-2	.	TRBV19	CASTGEWGYTF
TRBJ2-3	TRBD2	TRBV25-1	CASSALAGAGTDTQYF
TRBJ2-3	.	TRBV4-1	CASSQDPGQLTDTQYF
TRBJ1-6	.	TRBV15	CATSRGSGNSPLHF
TRBJ2-3	.	TRBV7-2	CASSAGVQAQYF
TRBJ1-1	.	TRBV27	CASSLVRGGFGTEAFF
TRBJ2-3	TRBD2	TRBV27	CASSLSLAGAGDTQYF
TRBJ2-7	TRBD1	TRBV19	CASSITGRGKDEQYF
TRBJ1-1	TRBD1	TRBV19	CASSPRQGINTEAFF
TRBJ2-7	TRBD2	TRBV2	CASTDGGWEQYF
TRBJ2-1	.	TRBV6-4	CASSVAEYNEQFF
TRBJ2-1	TRBD2	TRBV24-1	CATSDPTSGSVNNEQFF
TRBJ1-2	.	TRBV20-1	CSAAAPWKPTPIPYGYTF
TRBJ2-5	TRBD2	TRBV9	CASSVPTSGEQETQYF
TRBJ1-1	TRBD1	TRBV27	CASGTGGALTEAFF
TRBJ1-6	.	TRBV11-1	CASSLHGTSYSPLHF
TRBJ1-2	TRBD1	TRBV20-1	CSARATGKDYGYTF